This T cell receptor (beta chain) appears in the sequencing data of a study of type 1 and type 2 diabetes patients listed by TCRdb under 2016. Regarding the research as a whole: Recruited in China, the cohort was made up of fewer than ten type 1 diabetes patients, a few type 2 diabetes patients and about 6 nondiabetic controls. Type 2 diabetes patients were used as a disease comparison group for the type 1 diabetes patients. Across the study, CD4+ and CD8+ T cells were positively selected from PBMCs using CD4 or CD8 MicroBeads on MACS columns. Altogether, roughly 19 million paired-end reads were produced across the whole study. V gene usage was similar between approximately 20-cycle and approximately 23-cycle amplification, suggesting similar primer efficiencies and random PCR bias. The TCRbeta libraries underwent paired-end sequencing on Illumina HiSeq 2000 or MiSeq instruments. The study used high-throughput sequencing to profile TCRbeta repertoires and compare individuals with type 1 diabetes, type 2 diabetes and no diabetes. Study-wide conclusions, independent of this receptor: In both CD4+ and CD8+ T cells, type 2 diabetes repertoires were highly diverse and significantly more diverse than type 1 diabetes repertoires. The study groups were not matched for age and gender, which could bias interpretation. Type 2 diabetes patients had few highly-expanded CD4+ clones (median one), and those clones made up a median roughly 3.7% of reads. Highly correlated V and J gene usage patterns were observed for type 2 diabetes and control samples, with an average of approximately 0.97 between samples. Because only a limited number of T2D and control samples were sequenced, some T1D-only HECs might also appear in more T2D or control samples.

Instrument used: Illumina MiSeq. Genomic DNA from sorted T cell subsets was used as template for TCRbeta CDR3 amplification. Multiplex PCR with 30 forward and 13 reverse primers amplified the TCRbeta CDR3 region. After the PCR products were purified with AMPure XP beads, a second PCR of 25 cycles was run to add indices and adaptors. Before sequencing, the libraries were purified from gel with the QIAquick Gel Extraction Kit. The authors' analysis ran thus. Paired-end reads were merged using FLASH and were aligned with IgBLAST to IMGT V, D and J germline references. Reads with below 70% alignment identity to germline references were discarded, and about 10 million reads were retained study-wide. CDR3 boundaries, reading frame and productivity were assigned according to IMGT definitions. A highly-expanded clone was defined as any clone making up 1% or more of reads, and normalized Shannon entropy served as the measure of diversity. Unpaired two-tailed t-tests were used to test group differences in Shannon entropy. Using fastp trimming at Q25 and MiXCR clonotype assembly, TCRdb reanalyzed the public sequencing data and kept in-frame beta chains. For every CDR3 protein sequence, its rows merge into one entry that carries the most common genes and DNA. The V and J calls shown here were made by TCRdb, not taken from the authors' results. The sample table contains about 270,000 distinct CDR3 sequences; only one count was recorded for roughly 48% of them. The top ten constitute about an eighth of the sample.

Only a few counts were recorded for this clonotype. The specificity of this receptor is unknown. One junction end disagrees with the germline gene, perhaps due to a read error. Standard classification criteria for type 1 or type 2 diabetes were met by all diabetic patients, and glucose and C-peptide were assessed by WHO-recommended methods. Donors with other autoimmune diseases or infections within the previous four weeks were excluded. About 9.4 milliliters of peripheral blood were drawn from each participant. PBMCs were isolated with LymphoPrep density separation. The receptor was derived from a man aged 18-30 years with type 2 diabetes. The sample was peripheral blood mononuclear cells (PBMCs).

This receptor carries the CDR3 CAISEGGANTEAFF. The nucleotides read TGTGCCATCAGTGAGGGGGGGGCGAACACTGAAGCTTTCTTT. The chain uses TRBV6-5 and TRBJ1-1; TRBD1 could be the D gene, as 6 bases match. The germline V gene specifies MNHEY as CDR1 and SVGAGI as CDR2. The CDR3 goes from the cysteine to the phenylalanine over 14 residues. The sequence is cut down to CDR3 DNA, 42 bases in frame from base 1.